This T cell receptor beta chain stems from a study of T-cell memory formation after mild COVID-19. Study context: Largely, the TCR clusters proved donor specific.

Worth noting for this clonotype: The antigen is not known.

Study conclusions and caveats: Memory from before infection featured some responding clones, which suggests cross-reactive memory joined. CD4+ bias marked clones expanding day 15 to 37, unlike balanced contracting clones.

The authors produced TCR alpha and TCR beta cDNA libraries with sample barcodes and UMIs by 5'RACE using constant-segment primers. TCRdb re-called the 5' RACE reads through MiXCR, storing one row per CDR3 protein. Altogether 350,000 or so distinct CDR3 sequences are present, over 10% being singletons, with the ten largest covering about a fifth. CDR1 and CDR2 (germline): MNHEY, SVGEGT. V trimming: 0 bases; J trimming: 2 bases; junction bases outside the gene matches: 0. The CDR3 is 15 amino acids. The sample taken for sequencing was PBMCs or a T cell subset sorted from them (not recorded which). The rearrangement joins TRBV6-2 or TRBV6-3 to TRBJ2-3, with 9 bases matching TRBD2. The TCR comes from a young man who had mild COVID-19 (a few samples of this study predate the infection). Cell type and time point are not known. The CDR3, as DNA: TGTGCCAGCAGTTACTCGGGACTAGCCACAGATACGCAGTATTTT. Its protein is CASSYSGLATDTQYF.